These 30 T cell receptor beta chains came from one sample sequenced in a study of T-cell memory formation after mild COVID-19. MiXCR was run by TCRdb on the 5' RACE reads, yielding one entry per CDR3 protein. In the table there are 100,000 to 140,000 distinct CDR3 sequences, roughly 14% of which are singletons. Specimen: PBMCs or a T cell subset sorted from them (not recorded which). These receptors came from a young man who had mild COVID-19 (a few samples of this study predate the infection). Cell type and time point are not known.

This clonotype was picked up a small number of times. V and J are TRBV15 and TRBJ2-7; D unclear. CDR3 length: 13 residues. Germline V CDR1 and CDR2: LNHNV, YYDKDF (reference sequence). The V and J ends lost 1 base and 4 bases respectively, with 8 bases between them. The CDR3, as DNA: TGTGCCACCAGCAGAGGGGATAATTACGAGCAGTACTTC. Amino acid sequence: CATSRGDNYEQYF.

The rearrangement links TRBV7-9 to TRBJ2-7; no clear D. The germline gives CDR1 SEHNR, CDR2 FQNEAQ (reference sequence). V was clipped by 7 bases and J by 4 bases, with 14 bases between them. The CDR3 length is 13 residues. The CDR3 DNA follows: TGTGCCAGCATCCCGTCGAGTCTTTACGAGCAGTACGTC. This codes for CASIPSSLYEQYV.

In its sample, this clonotype was seen once. The chain uses TRBV6-5 and TRBJ2-1; D perhaps matches TRBD1 (5 bases). V was shortened by 2 bases and J by 7 bases, with 9 bases between the two germline ends. Germline CDR1 reads MNHEY; CDR2 reads SVGAGI. This CDR3 is 13 amino acids long. CDR3 DNA: TGTGCCAGCAGTTACCTGGGGCAGAATGAGCAGTTCTTC. Translating gives CASSYLGQNEQFF.

CDR3 region: CASSEGLAGNEQFF. CDR3 DNA: TGTGCCAGCAGTGAAGGACTCGCCGGCAATGAGCAGTTCTTC. The chain recombines TRBV2 with TRBJ2-1; D is undetermined. Germline V gene sequence: CDR1 SNHLY, CDR2 FYNNEI. The V end was cut by 1 base, the J end by 6 bases, with 10 bases between. The CDR3 has 14 amino acids.

The rearrangement links TRBV7-9 to TRBJ1-4; D not resolved. V was shortened by 1 base and J by 8 bases, with 14 bases between the two germline ends. The CDR3 is made up of 15 amino acids. CDR1 is SEHNR and CDR2 is FQNEAQ in the germline V gene (reference sequence). This chain's CDR3 is CASSLEGIKDEKLFF. CDR3 bases: TGTGCCAGCAGCTTAGAAGGGATCAAGGACGAAAAACTGTTTTTT. The full variable domain, completed using reference TRBV7-9 and TRBJ1-4, is DTGVSQNPRHKITKRGQNVTFRCDPISEHNRLYWYRQTLGQGPEFLTYFQNEAQLEKSRLLSDRFSAERPKGSFSTLEIQRTEQGDSAMYLCASSLEGIKDEKLFFGSGTQLSVL.

V is TRBV19 and J is TRBJ2-3; 9 bases are a match to TRBD2. CDR1 and CDR2 from the germline V gene are LNHDA and SQIVND (reference sequence). The CDR3 covers 13 residues. J gave up 4 bases and V 8 bases, and 4 bases lay outside the gene matches. The CDR3 spells CASAGGRADTQYF. The CDR3 region has the DNA TGTGCCAGTGCGGGGGGGCGAGCAGATACGCAGTATTTT.

This clonotype was counted a few times. CDR3 amino acids: CASGDNTGELFF. The CDR3 DNA reads as TGTGCCAGCGGAGACAACACCGGGGAGCTGTTTTTT. V is TRBV4-2 and J is TRBJ2-2; D is unresolved. V dropped 8 bases and J dropped 2 bases, with 6 bases sitting between them. This CDR3 region has 12 residues. Per the germline V gene, CDR1 is LGHNA and CDR2 is YNFKEQ.

The chain has TRBV19 and TRBJ1-5, with 8 bases that match TRBD1. Germline loops: CDR1 LNHDA, CDR2 SQIVND (reference sequence). This CDR3 has 12 amino acids. Trimming took 9 bases from V and 4 from J; bases not matched to a gene: 2. The CDR3: CASGQGNQPQHF. The CDR3 nucleotides read TGTGCCAGCGGACAGGGTAATCAGCCCCAGCATTTT.

The CDR3 sequence is CASSLVGKSSYNEQFF. The DNA of the CDR3 is TGTGCCAGCAGCTTAGTTGGGAAGAGCTCCTACAATGAGCAGTTCTTC. This sequence joins TRBV7-8 and TRBJ2-1; D uncertain. Germline V gives CDR1 SGHVS, CDR2 FQNEAQ. The CDR3 totals 16 residues. V was pared by 1 base and J by 0 bases, with 10 bases between.

The J gene is TRBJ2-2, the V gene TRBV11-2; 10 bases are a match to TRBD1. The germline gives CDR1 SGHAT, CDR2 FQNNGV. V dropped 3 bases and J dropped 5; count of bases not matched to a gene: 0. The length of the CDR3 is 14 residues. The CDR3 DNA is TGTGCCAGCAGCTTGGACAGGGGGACCGGGGAGCTGTTTTTT. Its protein product is CASSLDRGTGELFF.

This clonotype was counted only a few times. The chain uses TRBV4-3 and TRBJ2-3; a weak D match, TRBD2 (6 bases). CDR1 and CDR2 from the germline V gene are LGHNA and YSLEER. The V end lost 6 bases, the J end lost 3 bases, and 16 bases lay between the germline ends. The CDR3 runs 15 residues. CDR3 loop: CASRLGGASTDTQYF. The CDR3 DNA reads TGCGCCAGCAGACTGGGCGGGGCGAGTACAGATACGCAGTATTTT.

This clonotype was seen more than once but under ten times. V is TRBV7-2 and J is TRBJ2-2; a possible D gene is TRBD1 (5 bases). The CDR3 has 14 residues. Germline CDR1 SGHTA, CDR2 FQGNSA. V was cut by 1 base and J by 3 bases, with 6 bases left in between. The CDR3 nucleotides are TGTGCCAGCAGCTTAGGCAGGGACACCGGGGAGCTGTTTTTT. Encoded protein: CASSLGRDTGELFF.

This clonotype was recorded a few times. CDR3 sequence: CASSISASGGGTDTQYF. DNA of the CDR3: TGCGCCAGCAGCATAAGTGCTAGCGGGGGGGGAACAGATACGCAGTATTTT. The V call is TRBV4-1, the J call TRBJ2-3, with 12 bases matching TRBD2. Unmatched junction bases numbered 9, after V lost 5 bases and J lost 3 bases. Germline values: CDR1 MGHRA, CDR2 YSYEKL. The CDR3 extends over 17 amino acids.

This clonotype was counted ten times or more. The V call is TRBV5-1, the J call TRBJ2-1; no reliable D call. Germline V gene lookup returns CDR1 SGHRS and CDR2 YFSETQ. Trimming removed 0 bases at V and 5 bases at J, with 3 bases between. The length of the CDR3 is 12 residues. The CDR3 bases are TGCGCCAGCAGCTTGGTAAACAATGAGCAGTTCTTC. Translation: CASSLVNNEQFF.

This clonotype was seen many times. The chain links TRBV4-3 to TRBJ2-1; 7 bases map to TRBD2. The CDR3 contains 15 residues. V dropped 8 bases and J dropped 7; count of bases not matched to a gene: 14. The germline V gene has CDR1 LGHNA and CDR2 YSLEER. The CDR3 protein is CASQRASGIQNEQFF. CDR3 in DNA: TGCGCCAGCCAAAGGGCTAGCGGTATTCAGAATGAGCAGTTCTTC.

The chain joins TRBV7-9 to TRBJ2-5; TRBD1 is a possible D gene (6 bases). With 5 bases removed from V and 5 bases from J, the gap between germline ends came to 21 bases. CDR1 is SEHNR and CDR2 is FQNEAQ in the germline V gene (reference sequence). The CDR3 consists of 16 residues. CDR3 loop: CASSHRQGSSGETQYF. As DNA, the CDR3 is TGTGCCAGCAGCCACAGGCAGGGGTCCTCGGGGGAGACCCAGTACTTC.

This clonotype was found a few times. The chain joins TRBV14 to TRBJ1-1; D perhaps matches TRBD1 (5 bases). Between the trimmed V and J ends, which lost 5 bases and 0 bases, there was a span of 19 bases. From germline, CDR1 is SGHDN and CDR2 FVKESK. The length of the CDR3 is 17 residues. CDR3 DNA: TGTGCCAGCAGCGCTCCCGGGACGGCATACATGAACACTGAAGCTTTCTTT. It translates to CASSAPGTAYMNTEAFF.

The table lists this clonotype with a few counts. V gene TRBV27 combines with J gene TRBJ2-3, with unresolved D. Germline lookup yields CDR1 MNHEY and CDR2 SMNVEV (reference sequence). The CDR3 totals 15 residues. V was clipped by 4 bases and J by 4 bases, with 15 bases between them. The CDR3 reads CASSSPQHNADTQYF. DNA of the CDR3: TGTGCCAGCAGTTCCCCACAGCATAATGCAGATACGCAGTATTTT.

This clonotype was counted a few times. The chain uses TRBV9 and TRBJ2-5, with D unresolved. The CDR3 loop spans 15 amino acids. V was cut by 0 bases and J by 2 bases, with 11 bases left in between. Germline values: CDR1 SGDLS, CDR2 YYNGEE. The CDR3 is CASSVGRLPQETQYF. CDR3 nucleotide sequence: TGTGCCAGCAGCGTAGGTCGGCTCCCTCAAGAGACCCAGTACTTC.

This clonotype has a handful of counts. At one boundary the junction diverges from the germline segment, which might be a read error. CDR3 bases: TGCGCCAGCAGCCATTGGGGGGGAGGGGGCTACCGGGTCACTGAATCTTTCTTT. It encodes CASSHWGGGGYRVTESFF. This chain uses TRBV4-3 with TRBJ1-1; 7 bases are shared with TRBD1. The CDR3 runs to 18 residues. In germline, CDR1 is LGHNA, CDR2 YSLEER.

This clonotype was seen ten or more times. In DNA, the CDR3 is TGTGCCAGCACCCCCCGGGGGTCGGGCGAGACCCAGTACTTC. It is translated as CASTPRGSGETQYF. The chain is built from TRBV11-2 and TRBJ2-5; D may be TRBD2 (6 bases). CDR3 length: 14 residues. With 7 bases removed from V and 5 bases from J, the gap between germline ends came to 17 bases. Per the germline V gene, CDR1 is SGHAT and CDR2 is FQNNGV.

This clonotype was observed a few times. The V gene is TRBV20-1, the J gene TRBJ1-4; the D is unclear. Germline V lookup: CDR1 DFQATT, CDR2 SNEGSKA (reference sequence). The CDR3 runs 13 residues. Deletions cut 6 bases from V and 3 bases from J, with 11 bases between. CDR3 DNA: TGCAGTGCGCCCAACGGGGCTAATGAAAAACTGTTTTTT. Its protein product is CSAPNGANEKLFF.

The table lists this clonotype with a few counts. The V call is TRBV20-1, the J call TRBJ2-5; D may be TRBD1 or TRBD2 (6 bases each). Germline values: CDR1 DFQATT, CDR2 SNEGSKA (reference sequence). The CDR3 runs to 15 residues. Deletions cut 2 bases from V and 6 bases from J, with 19 bases between. The CDR3 protein is CSARPPGGRAKTQYF. CDR3 coding DNA: TGCAGTGCTAGACCACCTGGGGGGCGGGCGAAGACCCAGTACTTC.

This rearrangement joins TRBV20-1 to TRBJ2-7; the match to TRBD2 covers 10 bases. The length of the CDR3 is 12 residues. V gave up 5 bases and J gave up 3 bases; unmatched junction bases: 1. In germline, CDR1 is DFQATT, CDR2 SNEGSKA (reference sequence). The CDR3 nucleotides read TGCAGTGCTGGGACTAGCGTCTACGAGCAGTACTTC. The encoded protein is CSAGTSVYEQYF.

J is TRBJ1-4 and V is TRBV4-3; a weak D match, TRBD1 (6 bases). Looked up from germline, CDR1 is LGHNA and CDR2 is YSLEER. The germline V and J ends were trimmed by 0 bases and 0 bases, with 8 bases remaining between them. The CDR3 sequence is 16 residues long. Here the CDR3 reads CASSQDGQSTNEKLFF. The DNA of the CDR3 is TGCGCCAGCAGCCAAGACGGACAGTCAACTAATGAAAAACTGTTTTTT.

The chain uses TRBV2 and TRBJ2-7, with TRBD2 matching over 9 bases. Looked up from germline, CDR1 is SNHLY and CDR2 is FYNNEI. This CDR3 spans 15 amino acids. After removal of 3 bases from V and 1 base from J, the junction contained 4 bases not matched to a gene. CDR3 protein: CASSDRTSVSYEQYF. The CDR3 DNA reads TGTGCCAGCAGTGATCGGACTAGCGTTTCCTACGAGCAGTACTTC.

CDR3 sequence (DNA): TGCGCCAGCAGCTTGGGTCCCCCGACGAGCTCCTACAATGAGCAGTTCTTC. Its translation: CASSLGPPTSSYNEQFF. The chain employs TRBV5-1 and TRBJ2-1; D call uncertain. Germline V CDR1 and CDR2: SGHRS, YFSETQ. There are 17 residues in the CDR3. Trimming shortened V by 0 bases and J by 0 bases, and 13 bases separated the two germline ends.

This clonotype has just a few counts. The rearrangement links TRBV20-1 to TRBJ1-1; TRBD1 matches at 8 bases. This CDR3 spans 14 amino acids. CDR1 and CDR2 (germline): DFQATT, SNEGSKA (reference sequence). V gave up 3 bases and J gave up 3 bases; unmatched junction bases: 6. The CDR3 DNA follows: TGCAGTGCTAGGAGGACAGGGTCATACACTGAAGCTTTCTTT. Protein sequence: CSARRTGSYTEAFF.

This clonotype appeared once. The V and J genes are TRBV29-1 and TRBJ1-2; the D is unclear. CDR1 is SQVTM and CDR2 is ANQGSEA in the germline V gene. V lost 0 bases and J lost 7, with 21 bases in between. The CDR3 runs 16 residues. This CDR3 is CSVEDLKGAAVGGYTF. The CDR3 DNA is TGCAGCGTTGAAGATCTCAAGGGAGCAGCCGTTGGTGGCTACACCTTC.

The chain carries TRBV19 and TRBJ2-7, with unresolved D. This CDR3 has 13 residues. Trimming took 6 bases from V and 0 from J, leaving 9 bases between them. Germline V lookup: CDR1 LNHDA, CDR2 SQIVND (reference sequence). CDR3 amino acids: CASRQAGSYEQYF. The CDR3, as DNA: TGTGCCAGTAGGCAGGCAGGCTCCTACGAGCAGTACTTC.